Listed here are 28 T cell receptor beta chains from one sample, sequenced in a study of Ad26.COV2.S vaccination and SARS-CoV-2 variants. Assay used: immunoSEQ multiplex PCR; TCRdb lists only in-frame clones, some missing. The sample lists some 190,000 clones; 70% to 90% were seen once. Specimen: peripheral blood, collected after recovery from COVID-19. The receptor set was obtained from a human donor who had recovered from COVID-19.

For the CDR3, the DNA is TGTGCCAGCAGTCCCGCTAGCGGGAGGATCAGGGAGACCCAGTACTTC. Amino acid sequence: CASSPASGRIRETQYF. The chain uses TRBV6-6 and TRBJ2-5; 11 bases align to TRBD2. V trimming: 5 bases; J trimming: 5 bases; junction bases outside the gene matches: 10. Germline CDR1 and CDR2: MNHNY and SVGAGI (reference sequence). The CDR3 covers 16 residues.

The chain's CDR3 is CASSHRDRSSGANVLTF. The DNA of the CDR3 is TGTGCCAGCAGCCACCGGGACAGGAGCTCTGGGGCCAACGTCCTGACTTTC. This chain joins TRBV7-6 and TRBJ2-6, with TRBD1 matching 8 bases. The V and J ends lost 5 bases and 0 bases, in that order; junction bases with no gene match: 6. This CDR3 spans 17 amino acids. Germline V gene data show CDR1 as SGHVS and CDR2 as FNYEAQ. The variable domain in full, with the rest retrieved from reference TRBV7-6 and TRBJ2-6, is GAGVSQSPRYKVTKRGQDVALRCDPISGHVSLYWYRQALGQGPEFLTYFNYEAQQDKSGLPNDRFSAERPEGSISTLTIQRTEQRDSAMYRCASSHRDRSSGANVLTFGAGSRLTVL.

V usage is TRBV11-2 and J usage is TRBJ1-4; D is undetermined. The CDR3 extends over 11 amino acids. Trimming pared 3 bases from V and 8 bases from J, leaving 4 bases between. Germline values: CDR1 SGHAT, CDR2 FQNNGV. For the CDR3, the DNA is TGTGCCAGCAGCTTTTCCGAAAAACTGTTTTTT. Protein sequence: CASSFSEKLFF.

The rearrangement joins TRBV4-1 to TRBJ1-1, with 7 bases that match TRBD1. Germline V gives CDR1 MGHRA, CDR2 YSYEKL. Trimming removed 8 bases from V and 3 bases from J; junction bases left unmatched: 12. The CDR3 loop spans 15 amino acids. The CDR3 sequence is CASGKPGGGYTEAFF. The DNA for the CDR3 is TGCGCCAGCGGAAAACCAGGGGGAGGTTACACTGAAGCTTTCTTT.

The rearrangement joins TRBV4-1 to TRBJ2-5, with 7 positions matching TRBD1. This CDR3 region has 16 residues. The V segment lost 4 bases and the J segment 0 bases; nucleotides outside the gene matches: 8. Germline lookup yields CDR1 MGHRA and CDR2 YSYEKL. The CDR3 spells CASSLTLGQNQETQYF. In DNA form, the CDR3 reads TGCGCCAGCAGCCTTACCTTGGGACAGAACCAAGAGACCCAGTACTTC.

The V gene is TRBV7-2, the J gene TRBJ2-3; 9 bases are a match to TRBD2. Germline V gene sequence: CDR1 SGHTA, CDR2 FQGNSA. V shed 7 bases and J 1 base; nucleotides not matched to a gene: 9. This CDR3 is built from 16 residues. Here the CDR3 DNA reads TGTGCCAGCACCCCTCTCCAGCGGGGGGGCACAGATACGCAGTATTTT. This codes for CASTPLQRGGTDTQYF.

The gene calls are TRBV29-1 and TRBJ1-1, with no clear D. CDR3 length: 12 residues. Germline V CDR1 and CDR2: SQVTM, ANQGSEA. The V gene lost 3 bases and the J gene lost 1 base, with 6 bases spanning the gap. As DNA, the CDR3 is TGCAGCGTTGACCGAACGAACACTGAAGCTTTCTTT. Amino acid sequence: CSVDRTNTEAFF.

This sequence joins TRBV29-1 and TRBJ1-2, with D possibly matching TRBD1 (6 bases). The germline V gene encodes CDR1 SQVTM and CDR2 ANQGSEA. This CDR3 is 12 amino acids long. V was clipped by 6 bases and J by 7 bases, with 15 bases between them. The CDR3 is CSVGGPSFGYTF. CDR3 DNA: TGCAGCGTGGGGGGGCCCTCTTTTGGCTACACCTTC.

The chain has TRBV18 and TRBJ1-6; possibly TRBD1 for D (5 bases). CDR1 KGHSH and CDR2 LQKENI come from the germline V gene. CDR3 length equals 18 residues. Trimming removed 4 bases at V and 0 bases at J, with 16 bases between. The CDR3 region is CASSQIPAGSSYNSPLHF. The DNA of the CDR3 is TGTGCCAGCTCACAAATTCCTGCAGGGAGCTCCTATAATTCACCCCTCCACTTT.

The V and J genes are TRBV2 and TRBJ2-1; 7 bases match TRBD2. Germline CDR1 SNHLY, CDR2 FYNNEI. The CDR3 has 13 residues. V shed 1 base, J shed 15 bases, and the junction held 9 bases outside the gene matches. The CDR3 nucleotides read TGTGCCAGCAGTGAAGGGGGGACTACCCGGGTGTTCTTC. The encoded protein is CASSEGGTTRVFF.

CDR3 protein: CASSIHGEGDMNTEAFF. In DNA, the CDR3 is TGTGCCAGTAGTATCCACGGGGAGGGGGACATGAACACTGAAGCTTTCTTT. V usage is TRBV19 and J usage is TRBJ1-1, with D maybe TRBD1 (6 bases). There are 17 residues in the CDR3. Deletions cut 3 bases from V and 0 bases from J, with 17 bases between. Per the germline V gene, CDR1 is LNHDA and CDR2 is SQIVND (reference sequence).

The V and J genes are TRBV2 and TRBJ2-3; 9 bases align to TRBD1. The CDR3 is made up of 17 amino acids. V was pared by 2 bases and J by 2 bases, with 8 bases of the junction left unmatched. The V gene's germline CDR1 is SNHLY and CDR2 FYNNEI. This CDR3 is CASSESRDRDSTDTQYF. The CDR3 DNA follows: TGTGCCAGCAGTGAATCCCGGGACAGGGATTCCACAGATACGCAGTATTTT.

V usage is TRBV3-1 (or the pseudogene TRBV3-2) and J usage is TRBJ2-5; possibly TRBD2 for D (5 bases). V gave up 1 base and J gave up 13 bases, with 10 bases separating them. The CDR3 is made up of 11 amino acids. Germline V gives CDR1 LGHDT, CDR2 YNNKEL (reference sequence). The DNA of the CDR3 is TGTGCCAGCAGCCAAGGAGGGTCGCTGTACTTC. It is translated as CASSQGGSLYF.

The CDR3 coding sequence is TGTGCCAGCAGCCAGGGACTAGTTGGCACAGATACGCAGTATTTT. It translates to CASSQGLVGTDTQYF. V is TRBV4-2 and J is TRBJ2-3, with 8 bases fitting TRBD2. The CDR3 consists of 15 residues. V gave up 3 bases and J gave up 1 base; unmatched junction bases: 3. Germline V gene data show CDR1 as LGHNA and CDR2 as YNFKEQ.

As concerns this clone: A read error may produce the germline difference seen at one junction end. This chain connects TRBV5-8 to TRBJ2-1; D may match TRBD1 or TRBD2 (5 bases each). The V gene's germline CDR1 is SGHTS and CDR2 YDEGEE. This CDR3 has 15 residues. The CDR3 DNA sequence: TGTGCCAGCACCTTGGGGGTAACCACCTCCAATGAGCAGTTCTTC. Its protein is CASTLGVTTSNEQFF.

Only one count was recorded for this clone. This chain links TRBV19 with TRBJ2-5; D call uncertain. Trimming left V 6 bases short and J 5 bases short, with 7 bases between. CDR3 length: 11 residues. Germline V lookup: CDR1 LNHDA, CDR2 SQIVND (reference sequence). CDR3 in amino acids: CASRVSETQYF. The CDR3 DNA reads TGTGCCAGTAGGGTCTCGGAGACCCAGTACTTC.

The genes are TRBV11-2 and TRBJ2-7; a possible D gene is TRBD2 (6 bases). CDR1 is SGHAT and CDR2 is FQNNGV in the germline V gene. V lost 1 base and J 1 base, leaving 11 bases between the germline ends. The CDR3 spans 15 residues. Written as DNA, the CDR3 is TGTGCCAGCAGCTTAGGGAGGGGAGTATCCTACGAGCAGTACTTC. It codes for CASSLGRGVSYEQYF.

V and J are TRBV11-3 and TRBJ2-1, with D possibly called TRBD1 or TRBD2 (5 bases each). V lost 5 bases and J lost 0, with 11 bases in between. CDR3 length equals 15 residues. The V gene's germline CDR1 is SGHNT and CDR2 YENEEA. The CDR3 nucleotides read TGTGCCAGCAGCCCGGGACGACGCTCCTACAATGAGCAGTTCTTC. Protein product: CASSPGRRSYNEQFF.

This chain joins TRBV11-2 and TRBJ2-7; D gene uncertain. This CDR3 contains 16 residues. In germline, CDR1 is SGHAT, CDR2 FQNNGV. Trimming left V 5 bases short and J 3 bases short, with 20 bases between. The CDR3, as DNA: TGTGCCAGCAGCAACCCTTGGCCGGGTTTAAGCTACGAGCAGTACTTC. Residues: CASSNPWPGLSYEQYF.

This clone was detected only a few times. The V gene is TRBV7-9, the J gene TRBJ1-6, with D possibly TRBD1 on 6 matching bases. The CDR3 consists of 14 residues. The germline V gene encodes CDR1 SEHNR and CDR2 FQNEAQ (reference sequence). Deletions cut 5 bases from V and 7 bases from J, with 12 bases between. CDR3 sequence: CASSVGHQNSPLHF. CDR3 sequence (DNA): TGTGCCAGCAGCGTGGGACACCAAAATTCACCCCTCCACTTT. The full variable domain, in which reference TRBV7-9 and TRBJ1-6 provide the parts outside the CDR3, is DTGVSQNPRHKITKRGQNVTFRCDPISEHNRLYWYRQTLGQGPEFLTYFQNEAQLEKSRLLSDRFSAERPKGSFSTLEIQRTEQGDSAMYLCASSVGHQNSPLHFGNGTRLTVT.

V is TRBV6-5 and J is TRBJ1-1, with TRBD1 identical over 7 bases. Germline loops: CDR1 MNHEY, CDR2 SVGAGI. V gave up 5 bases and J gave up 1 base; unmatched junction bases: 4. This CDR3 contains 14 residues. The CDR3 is CASSPGQANTEAFF. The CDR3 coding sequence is TGTGCCAGCAGTCCCGGACAGGCGAACACTGAAGCTTTCTTT.

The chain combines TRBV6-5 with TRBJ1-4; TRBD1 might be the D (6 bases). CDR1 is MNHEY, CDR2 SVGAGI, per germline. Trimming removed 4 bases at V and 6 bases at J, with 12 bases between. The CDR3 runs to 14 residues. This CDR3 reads CASSSQGGDEKLFF. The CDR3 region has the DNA TGTGCCAGCAGTTCACAGGGAGGGGATGAAAAACTGTTTTTT.

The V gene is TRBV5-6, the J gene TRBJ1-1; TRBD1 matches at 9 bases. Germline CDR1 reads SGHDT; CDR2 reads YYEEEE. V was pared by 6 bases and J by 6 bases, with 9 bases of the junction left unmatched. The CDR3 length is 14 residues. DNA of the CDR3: TGTGCCAGCAACCTGAACAGGGGGCGAGCTGAAGCTTTCTTT. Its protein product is CASNLNRGRAEAFF.

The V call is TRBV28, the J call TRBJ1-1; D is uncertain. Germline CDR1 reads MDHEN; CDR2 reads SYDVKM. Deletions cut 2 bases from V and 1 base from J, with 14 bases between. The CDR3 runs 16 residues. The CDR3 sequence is CASSLSAVSSNTEAFF. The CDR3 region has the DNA TGTGCCAGCAGTTTAAGTGCGGTATCCTCGAACACTGAAGCTTTCTTT.

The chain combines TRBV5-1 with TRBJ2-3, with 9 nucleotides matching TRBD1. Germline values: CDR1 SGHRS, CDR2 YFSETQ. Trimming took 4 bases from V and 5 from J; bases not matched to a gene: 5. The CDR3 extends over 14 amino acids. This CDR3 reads CASSPGTGKDTQYF. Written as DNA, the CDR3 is TGCGCCAGCAGCCCGGGGACAGGGAAAGATACGCAGTATTTT.

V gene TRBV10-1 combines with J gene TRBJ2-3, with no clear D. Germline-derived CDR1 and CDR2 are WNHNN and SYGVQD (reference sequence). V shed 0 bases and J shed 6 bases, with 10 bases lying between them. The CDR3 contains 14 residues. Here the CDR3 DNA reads TGCGCCAGCAGTGAGTCGGCTGGCGCCGATACGCAGTATTTT. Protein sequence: CASSESAGADTQYF.

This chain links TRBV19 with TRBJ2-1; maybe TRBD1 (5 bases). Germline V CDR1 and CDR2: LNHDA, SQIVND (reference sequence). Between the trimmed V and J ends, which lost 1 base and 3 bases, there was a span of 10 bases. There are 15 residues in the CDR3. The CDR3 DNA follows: TGTGCCAGTAGTATAGGTCAGGGTGGCTACAATGAGCAGTTCTTC. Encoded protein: CASSIGQGGYNEQFF.

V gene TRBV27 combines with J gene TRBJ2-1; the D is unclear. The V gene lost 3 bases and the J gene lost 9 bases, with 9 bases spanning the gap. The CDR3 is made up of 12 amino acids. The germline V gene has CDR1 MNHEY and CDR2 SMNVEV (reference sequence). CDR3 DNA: TGTGCCAGCAGTTTTACCATGGCTGAGCAGTTCTTC. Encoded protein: CASSFTMAEQFF.